This T cell receptor beta chain was retrieved from a study of cytomegalovirus exposure and HLA in healthy donors. Study observations and caveats: Specificity for CMV antigens was confirmed in vitro for a few of the CMV-associated chains. Usually a TCR sequence was rare, but some public TCRs were found in many donors. Later, an analysis found that TCR clusters from the first cohort tended to co-occur in the 90 to 150 validation repertoires.

Concerning this clone itself: Antigen specificity is unknown.

The germline gives CDR1 MNHNS, CDR2 SASEGT. This CDR3 contains 15 residues. V was cut by 2 bases and J by 2 bases, with 12 bases left in between. Measured with immunoSEQ multiplex PCR; TCRdb has only the in-frame clones, and not every one. The table has roughly 200,000 clones, about 81% seen once. The approximately 120-subject validation cohort, separate from the approximately 660-subject first cohort, included the donors. The chain has TRBV6-1 and TRBJ2-5, with D perhaps matching TRBD2 (6 bases). The specimen sequenced was PBMCs. This TCR came from a woman aged 30 to 39 in good health and CMV-seronegative. The CDR3 spells CASSESPGAQETQYF. Here the CDR3 DNA reads TGTGCCAGCAGTGAAAGCCCGGGAGCTCAAGAGACCCAGTACTTC.